A selection of T cell receptor beta chains follows, all from one sample in a study of cytomegalovirus exposure and HLA in healthy donors. Generated by immunoSEQ multiplex PCR, the TCRdb table keeps only in-frame clones and is missing some. Seen here are 180,000 or so clones, around nine tenths observed once, and the top ten hold roughly 7%. The sequencing sample was made of PBMCs. The receptors stem from a man aged 30-40 years in good health and CMV-seropositive. Both conserved end residues are part of each CDR3. The D gene is left open where the match is weak. Clone size appears in some rows only: once, few, many, or a class for an expanded clone.

d_call clone_size j_call v_call cdr3_aa cdr3_nt
. . TRBJ2-4 TRBV19 CASSPPYGTLKNIQYF TGTGCCAGTAGTCCCCCCTACGGGACTCTGAAAAACATTCAGTACTTC
TRBD1 . TRBJ2-7 TRBV19 CASSIDRAGEQYF TGTGCCAGTAGTATCGACAGGGCGGGCGAGCAGTACTTC
TRBD1 . TRBJ1-2 TRBV15 CATSRADRTGADYTF TGTGCCACCAGCAGAGCGGACAGGACAGGAGCTGACTACACCTTC
. . TRBJ1-1 TRBV29-1 CSVEGVVVTEAFF TGCAGCGTTGAGGGAGTGGTGGTGACTGAAGCTTTCTTT
. once TRBJ1-5 TRBV27 CASSNQGRDQPQHF TGTGCCAGCAGTAACCAGGGGCGGGATCAGCCCCAGCATTTT
. . TRBJ2-1 TRBV10-2 CASSESASSYNEQFF TGCGCCAGCAGTGAGTCAGCTAGCAGCTACAATGAGCAGTTCTTC
. . TRBJ1-2 TRBV9 CASSVGPAPTDNYGYTF TGTGCCAGCAGCGTAGGCCCCGCCCCGACGGATAACTATGGCTACACCTTC
. . TRBJ1-3 TRBV7-2 CASSLYMGSGNTIYF TGTGCCAGCAGCCTCTATATGGGTTCGGGAAACACCATATATTTT
. . TRBJ1-4 TRBV4-3 CASSQVMGAGEKLFF TGCGCCAGCAGCCAAGTTATGGGAGCGGGGGAAAAACTGTTTTTT
. . TRBJ1-2 TRBV7-2 CASSLMGAGGYTF TGTGCCAGCAGCTTAATGGGGGCGGGCGGCTACACCTTC
TRBD1 . TRBJ2-7 TRBV13 CASSPGQVDNEQYF TGTGCCAGCAGCCCGGGACAGGTCGATAACGAGCAGTACTTC
. . TRBJ1-2 TRBV10-2 CASSESVDSYYGYTF TGCGCCAGCAGTGAGTCCGTGGACAGCTACTATGGCTACACCTTC
. . TRBJ1-1 TRBV27 CASSLRPRSTEAFF TGTGCCAGCAGTTTACGACCCCGAAGCACTGAAGCTTTCTTT
. . TRBJ2-1 TRBV6-1 CASSGTGTGDNEQFF TGTGCCAGCAGTGGAACCGGGACTGGCGACAATGAGCAGTTCTTC
. . TRBJ2-1 TRBV6-4 CASSLGRADNEQFF TGTGCCAGCAGTCTGGGCAGGGCTGACAATGAGCAGTTCTTC
TRBD1 once TRBJ1-5 TRBV15 CATSRGTGSNQPQHF TGTGCCACCAGCAGAGGGACAGGGAGCAATCAGCCCCAGCATTTT
. . TRBJ1-1 TRBV7-6 CASSLGRYSTNTEAFF TGTGCCAGCAGCTTAGGTCGTTACAGCACGAACACTGAAGCTTTCTTT
. . TRBJ2-2 TRBV28 CASSWGNTGELFF TGTGCCAGCAGTTGGGGGAACACCGGGGAGCTGTTTTTT
. . TRBJ2-5 TRBV27 CASSLFAQETQYF TGTGCCAGCAGTTTATTTGCCCAAGAGACCCAGTACTTC
. few TRBJ2-5 TRBV7-9 CASSLEWGGETQYF TGTGCCAGCAGCCTCGAGTGGGGCGGGGAGACCCAGTACTTC
. . TRBJ1-5 TRBV10-3 CAIQPETGLGGNQPQHF TGTGCCATACAACCGGAGACCGGCCTGGGGGGCAATCAGCCCCAGCATTTT
. few TRBJ2-7 TRBV18 CASSPPEGYYEQYF TGTGCCAGCTCACCACCGGAGGGTTACTACGAGCAGTACTTC
. . TRBJ2-3 TRBV28 CASSFDPRTDTQYF TGTGCCAGCAGTTTTGATCCCCGCACAGATACGCAGTATTTT
. . TRBJ1-2 TRBV6-6 CASSYGAWYGYTF TGTGCCAGCAGTTACGGCGCGTGGTATGGCTACACCTTC
. . TRBJ1-5 TRBV2 CASGRNSNQPQHF TGTGCCAGCGGCAGGAATAGCAATCAGCCCCAGCATTTT
. . TRBJ2-3 TRBV11-3 CASSQGFGGDTQYF TGTGCCAGCAGCCAGGGGTTCGGCGGGGATACGCAGTATTTT
. . TRBJ2-7 TRBV6-1 CASSEALRAGRGVPYEQYF TGTGCCAGCAGTGAAGCGCTTCGGGCTGGGCGGGGCGTCCCTTACGAGCAGTACTTC
. . TRBJ1-2 TRBV30 CAWSVEGNYGYTF TGTGCCTGGAGTGTGGAAGGGAACTATGGCTACACCTTC
. . TRBJ2-3 TRBV5-1 CASSWSGSRTDTQYF TGCGCCAGCAGCTGGTCCGGATCTCGGACAGATACGCAGTATTTT
. . TRBJ2-7 TRBV9 CASSSDRAYEQYF TGTGCCAGCAGCTCGGACAGAGCCTACGAGCAGTACTTC
. . TRBJ2-7 TRBV11-3 CASSLALIGIRQAGVYEQYF TGTGCCAGCAGCTTAGCCCTAATCGGAATAAGACAGGCAGGGGTCTACGAGCAGTACTTC
TRBD2 . TRBJ2-7 TRBV27 CASGLAGYSYEQYF TGTGCCAGCGGTCTAGCGGGATACTCCTACGAGCAGTACTTC
TRBD2 . TRBJ2-1 TRBV10-3 CAISEGLAGGNEQFF TGTGCCATCAGTGAGGGACTAGCGGGAGGCAATGAGCAGTTCTTC
TRBD2 . TRBJ2-7 TRBV5-1 CASSLETSGSSYEQYF TGCGCCAGCAGCTTGGAGACTAGCGGGAGTTCCTACGAGCAGTACTTC
. . TRBJ1-2 TRBV29-1 CSVEVVGGYTF TGCAGCGTTGAAGTGGTGGGAGGCTACACCTTC
TRBD1 . TRBJ2-1 TRBV29-1 CSVVLGTGAYNEQFF TGCAGCGTTGTCTTAGGGACAGGAGCCTACAATGAGCAGTTCTTC
. . TRBJ2-7 TRBV5-1 CASSAGDRASWEQYF TGCGCCAGCAGCGCAGGAGACAGAGCCTCGTGGGAGCAGTACTTC
. many TRBJ2-2 TRBV9 CASSVGRGGHTGELFF TGTGCCAGCAGCGTAGGCAGGGGCGGGCACACCGGGGAGCTGTTTTTT
TRBD1 few TRBJ1-2 TRBV6-6 CASSPDRAGGYTF TGTGCCAGCAGCCCCGACAGGGCCGGTGGCTACACCTTC
. . TRBJ2-6 TRBV28 CASSLVGREVFSGANVLTF TGTGCCAGCAGTTTGGTGGGCAGGGAAGTGTTCTCTGGGGCCAACGTCCTGACTTTC
. . TRBJ1-1 TRBV6-1 CASRETGTTEAFF TGTGCCAGCAGAGAAACAGGGACCACTGAAGCTTTCTTT
. few TRBJ1-4 TRBV28 CASSALGTRDEKLFF TGTGCCAGCAGTGCCCTCGGGACTAGGGATGAAAAACTGTTTTTT
. . TRBJ2-2 TRBV5-1 CASSLRSQNTGELFF TGCGCCAGCAGCTTGCGTAGCCAGAACACCGGGGAGCTGTTTTTT
. . TRBJ1-6 TRBV7-9 CASTEGYNSPLHF TGTGCCAGCACAGAGGGCTATAATTCACCCCTCCACTTT
. . TRBJ2-7 TRBV6-4 CASSNDAGYEQYF TGTGCCAGCAGTAACGACGCCGGCTACGAGCAGTACTTC
. . TRBJ1-2 TRBV30 CAWREMGSYGYTF TGTGCCTGGAGAGAGATGGGCAGTTATGGCTACACCTTC
. . TRBJ1-3 TRBV27 CASSPTVRLSSGNTIYF TGTGCCAGCAGTCCAACGGTGAGGCTGAGCTCTGGAAACACCATATATTTT
. . TRBJ1-3 TRBV7-9 CASSLGQDGDRAPGNTIYF TGTGCCAGCAGCCTTGGGCAGGACGGAGATAGGGCTCCTGGAAACACCATATATTTT
. . TRBJ1-1 TRBV7-3 CASSLKAGDTEAFF TGTGCCAGCAGCTTAAAGGCAGGGGACACTGAAGCTTTCTTT
. . TRBJ1-5 TRBV4-1 CASSQFISSNQPQHF TGCGCCAGCAGCCAATTCATTTCCAGCAATCAGCCCCAGCATTTT
. . TRBJ1-1 TRBV5-1 CASSLRQENTEAFF TGCGCCAGCAGCTTGCGGCAGGAGAACACTGAAGCTTTCTTT
. . TRBJ1-2 TRBV11-2 CASSSTTGLVYGYTF TGTGCCAGCAGCTCCACTACAGGGTTAGTCTATGGCTACACCTTC
. . TRBJ1-3 TRBV19 CASRGNTGNTIYF TGTGCCAGTAGGGGGAATACTGGAAACACCATATATTTT
. . TRBJ1-5 TRBV5-4 CASSTDRSNQPQHF TGTGCCAGCAGCACCGACAGGAGCAATCAGCCCCAGCATTTT
. . TRBJ2-1 TRBV2 CASRSSDNEQFF TGTGCCAGCAGGAGTAGCGACAATGAGCAGTTCTTC
. . TRBJ2-6 TRBV11-3 CASSLVPAGSGANVLTF TGTGCCAGCAGCTTAGTCCCAGCGGGTTCTGGGGCCAACGTCCTGACTTTC
TRBD1 . TRBJ1-1 TRBV19 CASRDRDESTEAFF TGTGCCAGTAGGGACAGGGACGAGAGCACTGAAGCTTTCTTT
TRBD2 . TRBJ2-7 TRBV9 CASSVGGLAGVYEQYF TGTGCCAGCAGCGTTGGGGGACTAGCGGGAGTCTACGAGCAGTACTTC